This T cell receptor (beta chain) was retrieved from a study of metastatic and nonmetastatic thyroid tumors. The overall study: Malignant and benign thyroid patients had repertoires compared in peripheral blood and tumor or nodule tissue.

Among the patients, none had received any treatment before thyroid surgery. Comments on this clone: As yet, its antigen is unknown. One junction end disagrees with the germline gene, perhaps due to a read error.

In the source study's methods: Researchers built a distant-metastasis classifier for papillary thyroid cancer that drew on CDR3 differences across clinicopathological groups. From the PCR reads, TCRdb re-called clones with MiXCR. V and J calls and clone size were set by TCRdb, not the authors. Here the sample spans roughly 40,000 clones, 12% being singletons. Study-wide results and caveats: Significantly greater TCR beta diversity was reportedly found in malignant thyroid tumors than in benign nodules (in blood and tumor).

The sequenced material came from blood. The receptor's source is a male donor with papillary thyroid cancer or a benign thyroid nodule (not recorded which). Some clones in this sample may be carry-over from other donors' samples.

The CDR3 reads CAISPERDPSYEQYF. CDR3 DNA: TGTGCCATCAGCCCCGAGCGGGATCCCTCCTACGAGCAGTACTTC. The J gene is TRBJ2-7, the V gene TRBV3-1; TRBD2 matches at 7 bases. Per the germline V gene, CDR1 is LGHDT and CDR2 is YNNKEL (reference sequence). This CDR3 spans 15 amino acids.